A selection of T cell receptor beta chains follows, all from one sample in a study of cytomegalovirus exposure and HLA in healthy donors. Some clones are missing from TCRdb's copy, which holds only in-frame ones; the method was immunoSEQ multiplex PCR. The repertoire has fewer than 70,000 clones, 90% to 97% of them found once; the top ten carry approximately 0.95%. Sequences were obtained from PBMCs. All receptors derive from a man between 18 and 29 years old in good health and CMV-seronegative. Both conserved end residues are part of each CDR3. The D gene is left open where the match is weak.

v_call: TRBV5-1
j_call: TRBJ2-7
d_call: TRBD1
cdr3_nt: TGCGCCAGCAGCAAGGGACAGGCGTCGGAGCAGTACTTC
cdr3_aa: CASSKGQASEQYF

v_call: TRBV10-2
j_call: TRBJ1-5
d_call: TRBD1
cdr3_nt: TGCGCCAGCAGGACAGGGGGCAATCAGCCCCAGCATTTT
cdr3_aa: CASRTGGNQPQHF

v_call: TRBV13
j_call: TRBJ2-2
d_call: -
cdr3_nt: TGTGCCAGCAGCCCAGGCCAGGGCGGCGGGGAGCTGTTTTTT
cdr3_aa: CASSPGQGGGELFF

v_call: TRBV4-1
j_call: TRBJ2-1
d_call: TRBD2
cdr3_nt: TGCGCCAGCAGCCAAGTTGGGGCGGGAGAGTTTTACAATGAGCAGTTCTTC
cdr3_aa: CASSQVGAGEFYNEQFF

v_call: TRBV6-4
j_call: TRBJ2-7
d_call: -
cdr3_nt: TGTGCCAGCAGCTTATACTACGAGCAGTACTTC
cdr3_aa: CASSLYYEQYF

v_call: TRBV25-1
j_call: TRBJ2-1
d_call: TRBD1
cdr3_nt: TGTGCCAGCAGTAGGACAGGGAACAATGAGCAGTTCTTC
cdr3_aa: CASSRTGNNEQFF

v_call: TRBV6-5
j_call: TRBJ1-3
d_call: -
cdr3_nt: TGTGCCAGCAAGGACAGTCTCTCTGGAAACACCATATATTTT
cdr3_aa: CASKDSLSGNTIYF

v_call: TRBV5-1
j_call: TRBJ1-1
d_call: -
cdr3_nt: TGCGCCAGCAGCTTGGGTCGACAGAACACTGAAGCTTTCTTT
cdr3_aa: CASSLGRQNTEAFF

v_call: TRBV7-8
j_call: TRBJ2-7
d_call: TRBD1
cdr3_nt: TGTGCCAGCAGCGCCCGGGACAGGGCCTACGAGCAGTACTTC
cdr3_aa: CASSARDRAYEQYF

v_call: TRBV11-2
j_call: TRBJ2-7
d_call: -
cdr3_nt: TGTGCCAGCAGCTTATACATGGAGCAGTACTTC
cdr3_aa: CASSLYMEQYF

v_call: TRBV11-2
j_call: TRBJ2-7
d_call: -
cdr3_nt: TGTGCCAGCAGCTTAAATGGCGAGGGTGTCTACGAGCAGTACTTC
cdr3_aa: CASSLNGEGVYEQYF

v_call: TRBV25-1
j_call: TRBJ1-2
d_call: -
cdr3_nt: TGTGCCAGCAGTGAGACAGAAGGCTACACCTTC
cdr3_aa: CASSETEGYTF

v_call: TRBV28
j_call: TRBJ1-5
d_call: -
cdr3_nt: TGTGCCAGCAGTTTATCTTGGCAGAGGAATCAGCCCCAGCATTTT
cdr3_aa: CASSLSWQRNQPQHF

v_call: TRBV7-9
j_call: TRBJ2-5
d_call: -
cdr3_nt: TGTGCCAGCAGCTTAGCGAGTTCACTTCTACCTGCCCAAGAGACCCAGTACTTC
cdr3_aa: CASSLASSLLPAQETQYF

v_call: TRBV15
j_call: TRBJ1-1
d_call: TRBD1
cdr3_nt: TGTGCCACCAGCAGAGATCTTACCACAGGGGGCCATGCTTTCTTT
cdr3_aa: CATSRDLTTGGHAFF

v_call: TRBV29-1
j_call: TRBJ2-7
d_call: -
cdr3_nt: TGCAGCGTTGTCACAGCTAGGGGCTACGAGCAGTACTTC
cdr3_aa: CSVVTARGYEQYF

v_call: TRBV27
j_call: TRBJ2-5
d_call: -
cdr3_nt: TGTGCCAGCAGTCTGGGGTTTAAGGGGGAGACCCAGTACTTC
cdr3_aa: CASSLGFKGETQYF

v_call: TRBV28
j_call: TRBJ2-1
d_call: -
cdr3_nt: TGTGCCAGCAGGGGCAAAGGAAGCTCCTACAATGAGCAGTTCTTC
cdr3_aa: CASRGKGSSYNEQFF

v_call: TRBV4-2
j_call: TRBJ2-2
d_call: -
cdr3_nt: TGTGCCAGCAGCCAAGAGTCAGCGTTGGACACCGGGGAGCTGTTTTTT
cdr3_aa: CASSQESALDTGELFF

v_call: TRBV5-5
j_call: TRBJ1-1
d_call: -
cdr3_nt: TGTGCCAGCAGCCGACAGCCTAACACTGAAGCTTTCTTT
cdr3_aa: CASSRQPNTEAFF

v_call: TRBV11-2
j_call: TRBJ2-5
d_call: -
cdr3_nt: -
cdr3_aa: CASSFGAGDKRTETQYF

v_call: TRBV7-2
j_call: TRBJ2-1
d_call: -
cdr3_nt: TGTGCCAGCAGCTTAGGCCAGGGGCCATACAATGAGCAGTTCTTC
cdr3_aa: CASSLGQGPYNEQFF

v_call: TRBV7-9
j_call: TRBJ2-5
d_call: -
cdr3_nt: TGTGCCAGCAGCTTACGGGTGACGAGCCACACGAACCAAGAGACCCAGTACTTC
cdr3_aa: CASSLRVTSHTNQETQYF

v_call: TRBV5-1
j_call: TRBJ2-7
d_call: TRBD1
cdr3_nt: TGCGCCAGCAGCCGGGACAGGGTGATCGAGCAGTACTTC
cdr3_aa: CASSRDRVIEQYF

v_call: TRBV6-1
j_call: TRBJ2-1
d_call: -
cdr3_nt: TGTGCCAGCAGTGAAATTGGAGGTAGCTCCTACAATGAGCAGTTCTTC
cdr3_aa: CASSEIGGSSYNEQFF

v_call: TRBV10-3
j_call: TRBJ1-1
d_call: TRBD1
cdr3_nt: TGTGCCATCAGTAGGGACAGGGGTATGAACACTGAAGCTTTCTTT
cdr3_aa: CAISRDRGMNTEAFF

v_call: TRBV7-8
j_call: TRBJ2-5
d_call: TRBD2
cdr3_nt: TGTGCCAGCAGCACAAGGACTAGCGGTCGGGAGACCCAGTACTTC
cdr3_aa: CASSTRTSGRETQYF

v_call: TRBV7-9
j_call: TRBJ1-5
d_call: TRBD1
cdr3_nt: TGTGCCAGCAGCTTAGTATGGGACAGTTCACCGGGGCCCCAGCATTTT
cdr3_aa: CASSLVWDSSPGPQHF

v_call: TRBV4-1
j_call: TRBJ2-7
d_call: TRBD2
cdr3_nt: TGCGCCAGCAGCACCCAAGCGGGAGCGGGGGAGCAGTACTTC
cdr3_aa: CASSTQAGAGEQYF

v_call: TRBV7-7
j_call: TRBJ2-3
d_call: TRBD2
cdr3_nt: TGTGCTAGCAGCTTAGATACTAGCGGGAGGAGGGATACGCAGTATTTT
cdr3_aa: CASSLDTSGRRDTQYF

v_call: TRBV5-1
j_call: TRBJ1-1
d_call: TRBD1
cdr3_nt: TGCGCCAGCGGAACCGGGACAGGATGGTCCGAAGCTTTCTTT
cdr3_aa: CASGTGTGWSEAFF

v_call: TRBV10-2
j_call: TRBJ2-2
d_call: -
cdr3_nt: TGCGCCAGCAGTGAGTCGATTTTGAGCGGGGAGCTGTTTTTT
cdr3_aa: CASSESILSGELFF

v_call: TRBV6-1
j_call: TRBJ2-5
d_call: TRBD1
cdr3_nt: TGTGCCAGCAGCCAAAGGACAGGAGACCAAGAGACCCAGTACTTC
cdr3_aa: CASSQRTGDQETQYF

v_call: TRBV27
j_call: TRBJ2-1
d_call: -
cdr3_nt: TGTGCCAGCAGTTTATTACTACGCGGTAATGAGCAGTTCTTC
cdr3_aa: CASSLLLRGNEQFF

v_call: TRBV4-1
j_call: TRBJ2-3
d_call: TRBD2
cdr3_nt: TGCGCCAGCAGCCCGGGACTAGCGGGAGGGTATACGCAGTATTTT
cdr3_aa: CASSPGLAGGYTQYF

v_call: TRBV5-1
j_call: TRBJ2-2
d_call: -
cdr3_nt: TGCGCCAGCAGCTTGGTGGGCTTAGCGAACACCGGGGAGCTGTTTTTT
cdr3_aa: CASSLVGLANTGELFF

v_call: TRBV27
j_call: TRBJ2-5
d_call: TRBD2
cdr3_nt: TGTGCCAGCAGTGAAAGACTAGCGGGAGCCGAGACCCAGTACTTC
cdr3_aa: CASSERLAGAETQYF

v_call: TRBV27
j_call: TRBJ1-2
d_call: TRBD1
cdr3_nt: TGTGCCAGCAGTTTATCGGCCAGACAGGGCGCTAACTATGGCTACACCTTC
cdr3_aa: CASSLSARQGANYGYTF

v_call: TRBV27
j_call: TRBJ2-3
d_call: TRBD2
cdr3_nt: TGTGCCAGCAGTACAAGACTAGCGGGAGAAACAGATACGCAGTATTTT
cdr3_aa: CASSTRLAGETDTQYF